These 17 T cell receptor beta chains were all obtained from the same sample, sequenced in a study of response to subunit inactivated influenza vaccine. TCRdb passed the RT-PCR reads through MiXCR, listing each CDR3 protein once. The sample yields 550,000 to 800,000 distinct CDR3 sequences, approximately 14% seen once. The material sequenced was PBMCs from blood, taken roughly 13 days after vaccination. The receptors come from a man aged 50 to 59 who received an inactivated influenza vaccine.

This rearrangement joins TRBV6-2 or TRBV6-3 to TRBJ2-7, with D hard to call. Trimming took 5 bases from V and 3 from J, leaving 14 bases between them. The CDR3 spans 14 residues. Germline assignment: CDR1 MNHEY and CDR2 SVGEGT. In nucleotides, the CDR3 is TGTGCCAGCAGTCGCGACCTAGGAATCTACGAGCAGTACTTC. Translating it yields CASSRDLGIYEQYF.

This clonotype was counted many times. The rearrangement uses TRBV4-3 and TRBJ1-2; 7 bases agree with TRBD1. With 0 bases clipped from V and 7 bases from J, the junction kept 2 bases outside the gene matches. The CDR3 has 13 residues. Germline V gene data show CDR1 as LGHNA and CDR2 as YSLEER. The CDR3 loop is CASSQEGDSGYTF. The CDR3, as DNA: TGCGCCAGCAGCCAAGAAGGGGACAGTGGCTACACCTTC.

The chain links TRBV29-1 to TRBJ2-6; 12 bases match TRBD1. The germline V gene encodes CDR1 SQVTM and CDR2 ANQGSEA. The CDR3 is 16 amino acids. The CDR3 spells CTGTGGELDGANVLTF. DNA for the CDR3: TGCACGGGGACAGGGGGCGAGTTGGATGGGGCCAACGTCCTGACTTTC.

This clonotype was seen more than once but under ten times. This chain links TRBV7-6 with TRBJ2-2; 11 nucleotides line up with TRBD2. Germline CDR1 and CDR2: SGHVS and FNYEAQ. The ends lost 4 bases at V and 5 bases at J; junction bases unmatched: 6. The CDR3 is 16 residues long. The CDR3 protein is CASSSLAGGLTGELFF. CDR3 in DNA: TGTGCCAGCAGCTCCCTAGCGGGAGGACTGACCGGGGAGCTGTTTTTT. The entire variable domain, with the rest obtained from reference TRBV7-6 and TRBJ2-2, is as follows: GAGVSQSPRYKVTKRGQDVALRCDPISGHVSLYWYRQALGQGPEFLTYFNYEAQQDKSGLPNDRFSAERPEGSISTLTIQRTEQRDSAMYRCASSSLAGGLTGELFFGEGSRLTVL.

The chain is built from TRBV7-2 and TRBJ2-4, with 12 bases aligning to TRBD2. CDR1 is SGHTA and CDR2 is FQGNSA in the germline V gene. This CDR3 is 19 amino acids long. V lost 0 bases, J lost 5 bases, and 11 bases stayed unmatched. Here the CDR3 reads CASSLAVGLAGGHENIQYF. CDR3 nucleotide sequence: TGTGCCAGCAGCTTAGCGGTCGGGCTAGCGGGGGGGCACGAAAACATTCAGTACTTC.

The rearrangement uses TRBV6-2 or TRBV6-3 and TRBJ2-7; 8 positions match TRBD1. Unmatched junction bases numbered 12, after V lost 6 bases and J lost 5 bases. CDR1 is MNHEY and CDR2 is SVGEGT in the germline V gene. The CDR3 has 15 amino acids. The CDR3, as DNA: TGTGCCAGCAGCCCGCTACGGACAGGGATCAACGAGCAGTACTTC. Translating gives CASSPLRTGINEQYF.

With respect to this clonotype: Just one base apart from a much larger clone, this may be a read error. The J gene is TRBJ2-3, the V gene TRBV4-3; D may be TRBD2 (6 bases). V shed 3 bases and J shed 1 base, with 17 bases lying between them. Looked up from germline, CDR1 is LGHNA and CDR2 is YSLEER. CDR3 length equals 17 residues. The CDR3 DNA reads TGCGCCAGCAGCCAGAGTTTTGCATGCGGGGGCACAGATACGCAGTATTTT. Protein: CASSQSFACGGTDTQYF.

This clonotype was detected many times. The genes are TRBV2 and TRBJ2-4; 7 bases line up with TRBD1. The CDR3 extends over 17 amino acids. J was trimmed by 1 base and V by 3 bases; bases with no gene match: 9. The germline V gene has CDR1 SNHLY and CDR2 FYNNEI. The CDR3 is CASSDHFRDSAKNIQYF. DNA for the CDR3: TGTGCCAGCAGTGATCACTTTCGGGACAGCGCCAAAAACATTCAGTACTTC.

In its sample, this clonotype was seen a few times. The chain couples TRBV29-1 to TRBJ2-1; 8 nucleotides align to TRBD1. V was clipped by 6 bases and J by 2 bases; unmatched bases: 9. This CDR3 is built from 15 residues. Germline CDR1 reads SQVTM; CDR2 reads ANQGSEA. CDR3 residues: CSVGRTGRPYNEQFF. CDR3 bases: TGCAGCGTCGGCCGGACAGGGCGTCCCTACAATGAGCAGTTCTTC.

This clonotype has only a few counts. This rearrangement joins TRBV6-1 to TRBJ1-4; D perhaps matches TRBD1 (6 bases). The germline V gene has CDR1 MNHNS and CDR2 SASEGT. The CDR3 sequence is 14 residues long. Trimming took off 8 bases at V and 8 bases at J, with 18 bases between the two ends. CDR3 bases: TGTGCCAGCCGCAAAACAGGGTCTGTGGAAAAACTGTTTTTT. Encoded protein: CASRKTGSVEKLFF.

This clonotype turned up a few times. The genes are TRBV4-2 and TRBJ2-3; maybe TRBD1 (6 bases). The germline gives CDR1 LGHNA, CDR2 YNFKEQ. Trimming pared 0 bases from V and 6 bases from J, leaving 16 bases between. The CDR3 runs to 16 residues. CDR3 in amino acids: CASSQDSTGTGDTQYF. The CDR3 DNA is TGTGCCAGCAGCCAAGACTCCACAGGGACGGGGGATACGCAGTATTTT.

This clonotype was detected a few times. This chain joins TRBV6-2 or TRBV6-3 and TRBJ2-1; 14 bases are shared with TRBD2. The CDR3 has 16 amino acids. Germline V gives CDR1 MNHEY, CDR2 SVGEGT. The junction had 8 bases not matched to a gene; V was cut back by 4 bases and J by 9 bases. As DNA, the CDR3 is TGTGCCAGCAGTTGGACTAGCGGGAGGCTCTTTGGTGAGCAGTTCTTC. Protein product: CASSWTSGRLFGEQFF.

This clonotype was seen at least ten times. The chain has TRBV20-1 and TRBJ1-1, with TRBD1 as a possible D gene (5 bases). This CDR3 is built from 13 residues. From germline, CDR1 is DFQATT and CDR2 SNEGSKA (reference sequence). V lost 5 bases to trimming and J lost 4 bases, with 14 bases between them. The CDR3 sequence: CSAPVAGTTEAFF. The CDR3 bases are TGCAGTGCTCCAGTTGCGGGGACCACTGAAGCTTTCTTT.

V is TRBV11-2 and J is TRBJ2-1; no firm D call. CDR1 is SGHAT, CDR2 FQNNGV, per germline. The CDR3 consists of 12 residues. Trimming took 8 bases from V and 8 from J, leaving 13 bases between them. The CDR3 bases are TGTGCCAGCGCCCACGGCGTAGATGAGCAGTTCTTC. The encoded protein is CASAHGVDEQFF.

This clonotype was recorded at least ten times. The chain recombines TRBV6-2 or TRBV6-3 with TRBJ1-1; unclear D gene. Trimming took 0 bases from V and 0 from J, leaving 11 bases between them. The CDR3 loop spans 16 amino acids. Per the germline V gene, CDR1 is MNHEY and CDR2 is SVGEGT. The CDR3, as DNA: TGTGCCAGCAGTTACTCGTGGGGAACGATGAACACTGAAGCTTTCTTT. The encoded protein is CASSYSWGTMNTEAFF.

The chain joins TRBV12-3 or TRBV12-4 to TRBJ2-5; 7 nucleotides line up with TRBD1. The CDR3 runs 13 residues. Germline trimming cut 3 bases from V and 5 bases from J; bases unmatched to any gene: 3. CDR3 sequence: CASSFPRGETQYF. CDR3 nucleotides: TGTGCCAGCAGTTTCCCCAGGGGGGAGACCCAGTACTTC.

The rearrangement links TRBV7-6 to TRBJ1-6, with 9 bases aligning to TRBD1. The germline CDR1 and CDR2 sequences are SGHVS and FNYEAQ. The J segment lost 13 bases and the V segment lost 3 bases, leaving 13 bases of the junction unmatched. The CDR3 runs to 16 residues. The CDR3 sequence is CASSLDRGRGVHPLHF. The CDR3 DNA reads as TGTGCCAGCAGCTTGGACAGGGGAAGGGGGGTTCACCCCCTCCACTTT.